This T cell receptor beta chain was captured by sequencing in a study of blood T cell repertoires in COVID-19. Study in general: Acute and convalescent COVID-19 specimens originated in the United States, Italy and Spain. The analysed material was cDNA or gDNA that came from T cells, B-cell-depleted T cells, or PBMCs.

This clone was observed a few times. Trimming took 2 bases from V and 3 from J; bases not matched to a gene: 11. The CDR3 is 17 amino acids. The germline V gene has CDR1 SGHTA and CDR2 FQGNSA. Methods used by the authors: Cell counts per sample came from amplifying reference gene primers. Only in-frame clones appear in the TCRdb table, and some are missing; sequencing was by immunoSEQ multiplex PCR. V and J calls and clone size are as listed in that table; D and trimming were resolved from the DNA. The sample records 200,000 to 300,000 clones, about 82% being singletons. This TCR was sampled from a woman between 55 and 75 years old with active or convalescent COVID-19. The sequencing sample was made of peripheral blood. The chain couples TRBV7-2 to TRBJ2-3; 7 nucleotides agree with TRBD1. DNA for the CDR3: TGTGCCAGCAGCTTAAACCCACAGGGGTCCATTACAGATACGCAGTATTTT. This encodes CASSLNPQGSITDTQYF.